The sequence of this TCR beta chain was determined in a study of blood T cell repertoires in COVID-19. Assay used: immunoSEQ multiplex PCR; TCRdb lists only in-frame clones, some missing. This table holds 150,000 to 200,000 clones, 75% to 85% found once. There are 18 residues in the CDR3. V lost 0 bases to trimming and J lost 8 bases, with 23 bases between them. The V gene's germline CDR1 is LGHDT and CDR2 YNNKEL (reference sequence). The clonotype originates from an older woman who had recovered from COVID-19. V is TRBV3-1 (or the pseudogene TRBV3-2) and J is TRBJ2-1; a possible D gene is TRBD2 (5 bases). The sample was PBMCs or T cells enriched from blood (not recorded which). The CDR3 here is CASSQEGSFRDQVDEQFF. CDR3 coding DNA: TGTGCCAGCAGCCAAGAGGGTAGCTTCCGGGATCAAGTCGATGAGCAGTTCTTC.